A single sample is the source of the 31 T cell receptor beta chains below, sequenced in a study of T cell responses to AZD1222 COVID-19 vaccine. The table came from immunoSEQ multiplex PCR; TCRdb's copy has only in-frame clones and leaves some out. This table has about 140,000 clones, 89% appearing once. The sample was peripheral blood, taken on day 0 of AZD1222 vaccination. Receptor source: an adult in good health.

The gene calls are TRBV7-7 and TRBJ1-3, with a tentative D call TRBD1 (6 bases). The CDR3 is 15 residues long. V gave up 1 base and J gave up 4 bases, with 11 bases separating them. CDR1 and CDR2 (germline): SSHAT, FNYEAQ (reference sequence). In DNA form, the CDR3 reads TGTGCCAGCAGCTTAGGCAGGGGACAAGGAAACACCATATATTTT. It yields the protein CASSLGRGQGNTIYF.

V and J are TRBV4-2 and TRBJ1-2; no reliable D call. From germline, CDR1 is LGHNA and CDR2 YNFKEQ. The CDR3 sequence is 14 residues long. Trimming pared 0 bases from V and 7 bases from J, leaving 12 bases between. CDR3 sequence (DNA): TGTGCCAGCAGCCAAGATCGGGCAGGAGGTGGCTACACCTTC. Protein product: CASSQDRAGGGYTF.

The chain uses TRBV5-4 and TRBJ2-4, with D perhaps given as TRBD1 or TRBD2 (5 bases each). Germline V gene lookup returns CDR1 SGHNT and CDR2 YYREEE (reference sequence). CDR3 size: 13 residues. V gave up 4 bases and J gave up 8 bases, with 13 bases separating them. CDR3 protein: CASSLSGADIQYF. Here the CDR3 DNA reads TGTGCCAGCAGCCTTTCCGGGGCTGACATTCAGTACTTC.

CDR3 nucleotides: TGTGCCAGCAGCCACCGGGACAGGGGAGGAGCTTTCTTT. This translates into CASSHRDRGGAFF. The chain combines TRBV5-4 with TRBJ1-1; the match to TRBD1 covers 10 bases. Unmatched junction bases numbered 7, after V lost 4 bases and J lost 10 bases. The CDR3 has 13 residues. Germline-derived CDR1 and CDR2 are SGHNT and YYREEE (reference sequence).

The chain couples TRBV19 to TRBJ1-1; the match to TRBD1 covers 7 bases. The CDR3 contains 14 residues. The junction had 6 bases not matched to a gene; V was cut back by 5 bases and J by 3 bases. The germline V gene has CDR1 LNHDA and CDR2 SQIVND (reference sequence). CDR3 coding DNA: TGTGCCAGTAGTTACCGACAGGGACACACTGAAGCTTTCTTT. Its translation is CASSYRQGHTEAFF.

In nucleotides, the CDR3 is TGCGCCAGCAGCTTGAGACTTGGGGCGGAAGGAGACTATGGCTACACCTTC. Translated, it gives CASSLRLGAEGDYGYTF. V and J are TRBV5-1 and TRBJ1-2; D is possibly TRBD1 (5 bases). Germline CDR1 and CDR2: SGHRS and YFSETQ. Trimming shortened V by 1 base and J by 3 bases, and 19 bases separated the two germline ends. CDR3 length equals 17 residues.

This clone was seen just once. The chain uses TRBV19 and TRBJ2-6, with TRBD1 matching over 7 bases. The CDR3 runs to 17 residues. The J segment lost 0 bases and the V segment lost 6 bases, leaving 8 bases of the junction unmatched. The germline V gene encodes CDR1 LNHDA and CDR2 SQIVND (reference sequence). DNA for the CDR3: TGTGCCAGTAGCCCTGGGACAGCAAGCTCTGGGGCCAACGTCCTGACTTTC. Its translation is CASSPGTASSGANVLTF. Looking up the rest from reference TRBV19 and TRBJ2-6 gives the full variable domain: DGGITQSPKYLFRKEGQNVTLSCEQNLNHDAMYWYRQDPGQGLRLIYYSQIVNDFQKGDIAEGYSVSREKKESFPLTVTSAQKNPTAFYLCASSPGTASSGANVLTFGAGSRLTVL.

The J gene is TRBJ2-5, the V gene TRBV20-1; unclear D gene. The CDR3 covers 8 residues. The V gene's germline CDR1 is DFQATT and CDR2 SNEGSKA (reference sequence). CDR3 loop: CRGETQYF. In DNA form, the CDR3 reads TGCAGGGGAGAGACCCAGTACTTC.

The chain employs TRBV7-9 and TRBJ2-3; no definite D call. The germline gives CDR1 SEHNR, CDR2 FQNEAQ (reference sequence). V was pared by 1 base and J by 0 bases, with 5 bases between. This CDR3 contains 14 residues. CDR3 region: CASSLGASTDTQYF. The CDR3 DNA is TGTGCCAGCAGCTTAGGGGCTAGCACAGATACGCAGTATTTT.

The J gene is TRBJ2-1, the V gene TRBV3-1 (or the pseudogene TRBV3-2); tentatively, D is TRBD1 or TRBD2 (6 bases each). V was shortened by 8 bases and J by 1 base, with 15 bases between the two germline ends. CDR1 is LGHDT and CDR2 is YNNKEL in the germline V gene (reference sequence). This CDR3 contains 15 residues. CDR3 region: CASHPGAGSYNEQFF. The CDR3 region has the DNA TGTGCCAGCCATCCAGGGGCGGGGTCCTACAATGAGCAGTTCTTC.

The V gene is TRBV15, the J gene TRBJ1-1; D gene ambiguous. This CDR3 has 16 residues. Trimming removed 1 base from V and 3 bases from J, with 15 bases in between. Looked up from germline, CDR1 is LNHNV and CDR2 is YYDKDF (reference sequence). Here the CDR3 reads CATSRGVVGRHTEAFF. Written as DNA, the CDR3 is TGTGCCACCAGCAGAGGGGTGGTGGGAAGGCACACTGAAGCTTTCTTT.

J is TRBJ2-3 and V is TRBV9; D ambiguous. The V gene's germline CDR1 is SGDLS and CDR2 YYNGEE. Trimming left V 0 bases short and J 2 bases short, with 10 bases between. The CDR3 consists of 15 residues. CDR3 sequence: CASSVGMRHTDTQYF. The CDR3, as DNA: TGTGCCAGCAGCGTAGGGATGAGACACACAGATACGCAGTATTTT.

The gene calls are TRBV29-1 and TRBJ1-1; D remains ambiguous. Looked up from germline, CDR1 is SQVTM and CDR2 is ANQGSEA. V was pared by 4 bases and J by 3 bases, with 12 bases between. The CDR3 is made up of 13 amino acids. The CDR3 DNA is TGCAGCGTTGGCCATACCGGGGACACTGAAGCTTTCTTT. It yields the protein CSVGHTGDTEAFF.

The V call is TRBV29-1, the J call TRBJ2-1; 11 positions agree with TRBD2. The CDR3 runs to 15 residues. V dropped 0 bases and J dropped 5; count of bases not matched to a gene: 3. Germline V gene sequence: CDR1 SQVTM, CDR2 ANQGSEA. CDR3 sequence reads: CSVEDGTSGNNEQFF. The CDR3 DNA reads TGCAGCGTTGAAGATGGGACTAGCGGTAACAATGAGCAGTTCTTC.

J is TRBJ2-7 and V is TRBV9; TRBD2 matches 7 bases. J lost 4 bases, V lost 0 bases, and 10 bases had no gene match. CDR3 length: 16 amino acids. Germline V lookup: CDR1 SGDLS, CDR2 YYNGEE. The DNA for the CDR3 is TGTGCCAGCAGCGTAGGACTAGCACATGACCCATACGAGCAGTACTTC. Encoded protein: CASSVGLAHDPYEQYF.

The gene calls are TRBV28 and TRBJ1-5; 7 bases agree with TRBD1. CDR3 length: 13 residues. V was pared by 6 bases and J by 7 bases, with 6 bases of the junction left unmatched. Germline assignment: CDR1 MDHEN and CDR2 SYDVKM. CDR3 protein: CASSPDRNQPQHF. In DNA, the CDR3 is TGTGCCAGCAGCCCGGACAGGAACCAGCCCCAGCATTTT.

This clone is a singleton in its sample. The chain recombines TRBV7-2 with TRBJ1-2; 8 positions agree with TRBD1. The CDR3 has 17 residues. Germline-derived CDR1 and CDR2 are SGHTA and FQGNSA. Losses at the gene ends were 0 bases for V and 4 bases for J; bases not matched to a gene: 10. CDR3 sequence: CASSLAVRGPGVYGYTF. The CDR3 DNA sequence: TGTGCCAGCAGCTTAGCTGTCAGGGGGCCTGGTGTCTATGGCTACACCTTC. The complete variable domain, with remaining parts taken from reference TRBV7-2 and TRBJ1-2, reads GAGVSQSPSNKVTEKGKDVELRCDPISGHTALYWYRQSLGQGLEFLIYFQGNSAPDKSGLPSDRFSAERTGGSVSTLTIQRTQQEDSAVYLCASSLAVRGPGVYGYTFGSGTRLTVV.

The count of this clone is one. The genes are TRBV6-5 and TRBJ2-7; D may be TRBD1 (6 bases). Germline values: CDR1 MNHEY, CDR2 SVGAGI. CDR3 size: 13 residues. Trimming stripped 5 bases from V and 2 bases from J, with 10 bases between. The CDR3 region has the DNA TGTGCCAGCAGTCGACAGGCCCCCTACGAGCAGTACTTC. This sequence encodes CASSRQAPYEQYF.

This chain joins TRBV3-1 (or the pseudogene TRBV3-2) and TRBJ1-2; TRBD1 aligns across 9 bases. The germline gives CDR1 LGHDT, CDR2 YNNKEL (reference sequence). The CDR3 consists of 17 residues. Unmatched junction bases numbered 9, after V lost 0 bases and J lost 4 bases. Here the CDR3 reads CASSQETGGTRFYGYTF. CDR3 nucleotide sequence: TGTGCCAGCAGCCAAGAGACAGGGGGAACCCGCTTCTATGGCTACACCTTC.

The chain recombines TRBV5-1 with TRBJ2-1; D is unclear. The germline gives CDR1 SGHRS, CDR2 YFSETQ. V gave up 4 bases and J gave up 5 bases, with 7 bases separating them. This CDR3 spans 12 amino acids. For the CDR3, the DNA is TGCGCCAGCAGCGGTCCCAACAATGAGCAGTTCTTC. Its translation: CASSGPNNEQFF.

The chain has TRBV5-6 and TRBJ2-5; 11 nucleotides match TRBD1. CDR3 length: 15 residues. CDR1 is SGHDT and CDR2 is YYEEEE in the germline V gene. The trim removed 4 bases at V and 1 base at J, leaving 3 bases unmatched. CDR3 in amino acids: CASSLGTGGQETQYF. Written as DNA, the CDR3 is TGTGCCAGCAGCCTGGGGACAGGGGGCCAAGAGACCCAGTACTTC.

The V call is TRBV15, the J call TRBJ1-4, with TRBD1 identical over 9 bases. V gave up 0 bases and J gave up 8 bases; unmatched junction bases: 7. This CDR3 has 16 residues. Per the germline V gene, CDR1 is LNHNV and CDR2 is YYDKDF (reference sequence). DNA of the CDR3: TGTGCCACCAGCAGAGATCGCGGGACAGGGAACGAAAAACTGTTTTTT. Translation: CATSRDRGTGNEKLFF.

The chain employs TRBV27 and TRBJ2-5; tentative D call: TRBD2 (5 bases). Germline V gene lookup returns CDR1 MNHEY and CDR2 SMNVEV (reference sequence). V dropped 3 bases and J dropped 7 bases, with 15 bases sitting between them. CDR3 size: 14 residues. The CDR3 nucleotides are TGTGCCAGCAGTTTCCGACATGGAGGTTGGACCCAGTACTTC. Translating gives CASSFRHGGWTQYF.

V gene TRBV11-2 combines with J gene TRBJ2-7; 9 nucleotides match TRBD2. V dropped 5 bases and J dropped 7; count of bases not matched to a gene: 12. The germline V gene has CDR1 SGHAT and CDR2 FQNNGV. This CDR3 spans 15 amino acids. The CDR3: CASSDSGGLSGEQYF. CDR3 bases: TGTGCCAGCAGCGATAGCGGGGGCCTTTCTGGGGAGCAGTACTTC.

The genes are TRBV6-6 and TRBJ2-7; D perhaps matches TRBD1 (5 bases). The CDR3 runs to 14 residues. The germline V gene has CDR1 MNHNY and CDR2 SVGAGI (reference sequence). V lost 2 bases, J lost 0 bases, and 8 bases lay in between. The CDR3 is CASSYTTDSYEQYF. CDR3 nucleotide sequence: TGTGCCAGCAGTTACACGACAGACTCCTACGAGCAGTACTTC.

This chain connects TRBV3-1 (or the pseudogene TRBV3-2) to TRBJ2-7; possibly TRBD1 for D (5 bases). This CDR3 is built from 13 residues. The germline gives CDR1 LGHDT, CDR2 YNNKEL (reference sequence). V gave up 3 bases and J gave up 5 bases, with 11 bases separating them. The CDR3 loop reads CASSQGQMDEQYF. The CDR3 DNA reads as TGTGCCAGCAGCCAGGGGCAGATGGACGAGCAGTACTTC.

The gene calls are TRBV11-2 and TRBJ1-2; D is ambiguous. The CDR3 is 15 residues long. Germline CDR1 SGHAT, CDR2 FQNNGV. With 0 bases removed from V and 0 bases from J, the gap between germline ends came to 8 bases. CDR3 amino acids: CASSLEGKPNYGYTF. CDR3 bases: TGTGCCAGCAGCTTAGAAGGGAAACCTAACTATGGCTACACCTTC.

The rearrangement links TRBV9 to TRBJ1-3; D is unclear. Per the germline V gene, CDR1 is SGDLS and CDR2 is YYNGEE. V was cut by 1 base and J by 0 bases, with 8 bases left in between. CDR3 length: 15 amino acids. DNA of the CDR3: TGTGCCAGCAGCGTATTAGGGAGCTCTGGAAACACCATATATTTT. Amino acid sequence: CASSVLGSSGNTIYF.

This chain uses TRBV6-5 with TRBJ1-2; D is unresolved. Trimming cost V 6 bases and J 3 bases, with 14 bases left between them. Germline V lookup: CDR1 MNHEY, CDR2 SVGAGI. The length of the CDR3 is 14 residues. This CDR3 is CASSPIRLHYGYTF. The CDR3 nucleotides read TGTGCCAGCAGCCCCATCCGGCTGCACTATGGCTACACCTTC.

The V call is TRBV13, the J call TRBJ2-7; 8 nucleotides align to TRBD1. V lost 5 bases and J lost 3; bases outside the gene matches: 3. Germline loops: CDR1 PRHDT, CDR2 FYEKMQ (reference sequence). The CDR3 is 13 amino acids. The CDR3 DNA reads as TGTGCCAGCAGCCAGGGGGCTTACTACGAGCAGTACTTC. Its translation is CASSQGAYYEQYF.

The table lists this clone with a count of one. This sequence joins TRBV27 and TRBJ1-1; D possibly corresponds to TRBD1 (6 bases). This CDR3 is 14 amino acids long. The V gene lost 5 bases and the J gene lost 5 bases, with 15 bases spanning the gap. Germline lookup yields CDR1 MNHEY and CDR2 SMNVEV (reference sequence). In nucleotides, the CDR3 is TGTGCCAGCAGTACAGGGCAGAGGCGAACTGAAGCTTTCTTT. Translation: CASSTGQRRTEAFF.